The sample holds one count of the clone carrying this T cell receptor (beta chain). The data were taken from a study of shared clonotypes between healthy human individuals. Generated by immunoSEQ multiplex PCR, the TCRdb table keeps only in-frame clones and is missing some. The table has roughly 1,100,000 clones, more than 60% seen once. The trim removed 2 bases at V and 4 bases at J, leaving 6 bases unmatched. The CDR3 is made up of 16 amino acids. Per the germline V gene, CDR1 is KGHSH and CDR2 is LQKENI. This clonotype was obtained from a man between 18 and 29 years old in good health. The sequenced sample consisted of memory CD4+ T cells sorted from blood. Subset here: CD45RA-negative fraction. This rearrangement joins TRBV18 to TRBJ2-2, with 8 positions matching TRBD2. The CDR3 DNA reads as TGTGCCAGCTCACCAAGAGCGGGAGCGGGCACCGGGGAGCTGTTTTTT. Residues: CASSPRAGAGTGELFF.